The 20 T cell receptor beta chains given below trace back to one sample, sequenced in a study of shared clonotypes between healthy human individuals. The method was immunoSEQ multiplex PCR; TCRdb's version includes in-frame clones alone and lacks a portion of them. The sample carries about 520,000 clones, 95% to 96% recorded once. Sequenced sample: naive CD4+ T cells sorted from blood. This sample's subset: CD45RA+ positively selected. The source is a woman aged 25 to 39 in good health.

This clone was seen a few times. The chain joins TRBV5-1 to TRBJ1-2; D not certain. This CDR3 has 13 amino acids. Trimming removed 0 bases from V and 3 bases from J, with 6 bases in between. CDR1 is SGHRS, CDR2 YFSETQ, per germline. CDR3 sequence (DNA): TGCGCCAGCAGCTTGGAGGGTGACTATGGCTACACCTTC. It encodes CASSLEGDYGYTF.

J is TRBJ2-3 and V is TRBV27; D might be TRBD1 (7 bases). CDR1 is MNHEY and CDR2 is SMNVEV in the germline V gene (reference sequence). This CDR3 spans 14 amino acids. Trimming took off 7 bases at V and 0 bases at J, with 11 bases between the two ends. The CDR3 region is CASMGGQSTDTQYF. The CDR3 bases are TGTGCCAGCATGGGGGGACAGAGCACAGATACGCAGTATTTT.

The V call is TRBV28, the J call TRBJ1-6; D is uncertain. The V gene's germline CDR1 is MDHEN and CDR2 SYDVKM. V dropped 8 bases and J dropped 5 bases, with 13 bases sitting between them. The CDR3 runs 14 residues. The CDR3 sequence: CASLVRAHNSPLHF. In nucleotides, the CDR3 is TGTGCCAGCCTGGTGAGGGCGCATAATTCACCCCTCCACTTT.

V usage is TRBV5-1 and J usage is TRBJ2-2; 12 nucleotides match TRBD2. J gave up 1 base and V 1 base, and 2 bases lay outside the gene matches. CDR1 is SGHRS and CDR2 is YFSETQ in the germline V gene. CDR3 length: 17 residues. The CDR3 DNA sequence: TGCGCCAGCAGCTTGTCGACTAGCGGGGGGAACACCGGGGAGCTGTTTTTT. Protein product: CASSLSTSGGNTGELFF.

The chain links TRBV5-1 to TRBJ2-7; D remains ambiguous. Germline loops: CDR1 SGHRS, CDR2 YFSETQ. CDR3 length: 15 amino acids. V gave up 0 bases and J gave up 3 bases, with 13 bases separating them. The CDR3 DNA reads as TGCGCCAGCAGCTTGGCCATCACTTCGAACTACGAGCAGTACTTC. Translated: CASSLAITSNYEQYF.

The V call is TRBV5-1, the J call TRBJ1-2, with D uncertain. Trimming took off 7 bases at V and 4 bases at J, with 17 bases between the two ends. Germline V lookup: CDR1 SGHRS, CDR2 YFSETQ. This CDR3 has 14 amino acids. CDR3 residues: CASGSGRVGYGYTF. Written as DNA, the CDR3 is TGCGCCAGCGGTTCCGGACGGGTAGGCTATGGCTACACCTTC.

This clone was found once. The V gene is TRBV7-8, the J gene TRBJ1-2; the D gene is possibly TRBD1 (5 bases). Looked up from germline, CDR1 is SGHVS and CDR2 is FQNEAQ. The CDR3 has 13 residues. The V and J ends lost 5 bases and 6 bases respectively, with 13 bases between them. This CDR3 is CASSPRDFNGYTF. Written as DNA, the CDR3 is TGTGCCAGCAGCCCTCGGGACTTTAATGGCTACACCTTC.

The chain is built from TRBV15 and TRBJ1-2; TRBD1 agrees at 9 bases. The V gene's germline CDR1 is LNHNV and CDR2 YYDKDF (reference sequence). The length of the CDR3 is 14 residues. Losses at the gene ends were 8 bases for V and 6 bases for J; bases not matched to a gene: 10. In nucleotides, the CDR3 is TGTGCCACCTCTACCCGGGACAGGGAACATGGCTACACCTTC. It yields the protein CATSTRDREHGYTF.

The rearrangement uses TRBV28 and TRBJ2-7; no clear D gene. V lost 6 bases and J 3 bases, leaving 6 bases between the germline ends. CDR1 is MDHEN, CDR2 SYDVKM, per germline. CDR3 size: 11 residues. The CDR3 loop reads CASRNRYEQYF. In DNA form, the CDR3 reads TGTGCCAGCAGGAATCGCTACGAGCAGTACTTC.

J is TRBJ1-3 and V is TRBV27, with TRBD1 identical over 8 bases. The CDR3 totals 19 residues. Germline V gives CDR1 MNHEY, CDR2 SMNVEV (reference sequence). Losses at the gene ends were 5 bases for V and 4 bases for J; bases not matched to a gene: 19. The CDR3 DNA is TGTGCCAGCAGTCCCGAAATCCGTCAAACGGGGACAGGCGGAAACACCATATATTTT. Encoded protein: CASSPEIRQTGTGGNTIYF.

The DNA of the CDR3 is TGTGCCAGCAGTGAGGGTCCGTCGGAAAACTACGAGCAGTACTTC. This sequence encodes CASSEGPSENYEQYF. V and J are TRBV6-1 and TRBJ2-7, with D unresolved. The CDR3 has 15 amino acids. Germline loops: CDR1 MNHNS, CDR2 SASEGT. The V gene lost 3 bases and the J gene lost 3 bases, with 15 bases spanning the gap.

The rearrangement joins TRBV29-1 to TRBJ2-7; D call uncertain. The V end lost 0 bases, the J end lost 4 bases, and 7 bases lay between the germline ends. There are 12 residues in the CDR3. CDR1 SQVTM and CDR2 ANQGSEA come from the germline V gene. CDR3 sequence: CSVEDGIYEQYF. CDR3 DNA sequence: TGCAGCGTTGAAGATGGCATATACGAGCAGTACTTC.

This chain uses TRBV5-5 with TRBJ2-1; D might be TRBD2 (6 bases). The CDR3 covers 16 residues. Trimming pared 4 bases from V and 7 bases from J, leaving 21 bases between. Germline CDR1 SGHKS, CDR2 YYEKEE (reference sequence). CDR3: CASSLRQPGVGNEQFF. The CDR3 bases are TGTGCCAGCAGCCTGAGACAACCGGGAGTGGGAAATGAGCAGTTCTTC.

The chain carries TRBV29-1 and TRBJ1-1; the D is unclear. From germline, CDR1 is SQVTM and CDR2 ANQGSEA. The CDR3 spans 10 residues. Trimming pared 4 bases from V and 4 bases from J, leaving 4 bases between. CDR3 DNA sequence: TGCAGCGTTGTTACCACTGAAGCTTTCTTT. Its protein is CSVVTTEAFF.

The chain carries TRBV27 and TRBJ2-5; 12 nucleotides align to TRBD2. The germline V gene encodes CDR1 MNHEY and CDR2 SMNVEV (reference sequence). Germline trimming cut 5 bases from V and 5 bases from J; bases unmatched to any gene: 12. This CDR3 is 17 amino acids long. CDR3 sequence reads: CASSPHPTSGSRETQYF. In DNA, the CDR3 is TGTGCCAGCAGTCCGCACCCGACTAGCGGGAGTCGGGAGACCCAGTACTTC.

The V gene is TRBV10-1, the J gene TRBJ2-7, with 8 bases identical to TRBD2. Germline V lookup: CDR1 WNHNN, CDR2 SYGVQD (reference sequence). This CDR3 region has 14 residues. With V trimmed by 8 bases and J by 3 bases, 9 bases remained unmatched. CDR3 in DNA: TGCGCCAGCCCCGTACGGCGGGAGGACTACGAGCAGTACTTC. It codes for CASPVRREDYEQYF.

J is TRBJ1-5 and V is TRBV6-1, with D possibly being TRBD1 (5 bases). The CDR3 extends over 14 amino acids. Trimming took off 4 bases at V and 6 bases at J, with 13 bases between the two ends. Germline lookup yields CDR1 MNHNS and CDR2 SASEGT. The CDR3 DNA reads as TGTGCCAGCAGTGCGCCAGGGACTTCTCAGCCCCAGCATTTT. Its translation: CASSAPGTSQPQHF.

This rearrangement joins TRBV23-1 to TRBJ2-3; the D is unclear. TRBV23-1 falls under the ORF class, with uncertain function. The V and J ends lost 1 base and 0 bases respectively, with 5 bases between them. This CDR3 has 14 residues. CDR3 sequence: CASSQFYSTDTQYF. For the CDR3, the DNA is TGCGCCAGCAGTCAATTTTACAGCACAGATACGCAGTATTTT.

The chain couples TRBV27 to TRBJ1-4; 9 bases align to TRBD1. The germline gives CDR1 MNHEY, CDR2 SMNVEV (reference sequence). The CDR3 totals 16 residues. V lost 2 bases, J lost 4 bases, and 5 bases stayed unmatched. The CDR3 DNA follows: TGTGCCAGCAGTTTAAAGGGACAGGGATTTAATGAAAAACTGTTTTTT. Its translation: CASSLKGQGFNEKLFF.

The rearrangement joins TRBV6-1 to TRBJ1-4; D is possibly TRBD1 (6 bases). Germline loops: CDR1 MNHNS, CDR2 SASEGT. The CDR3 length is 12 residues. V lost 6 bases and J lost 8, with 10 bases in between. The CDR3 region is CASRQGGEKLFF. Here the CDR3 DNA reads TGTGCCAGCAGACAGGGTGGCGAAAAACTGTTTTTT.